A single T cell receptor beta chain is shown here with its context. This entry is derived from a study of blood T cell repertoires in COVID-19. As for the study in general: The analysed material was cDNA or gDNA that came from T cells, B-cell-depleted T cells, or PBMCs.

Per the authors' pipeline: Estimation of nucleated cell counts was performed using reference gene primer amplification. The table came from immunoSEQ multiplex PCR; TCRdb's copy has only in-frame clones and leaves some out. V and J calls and clone size are as listed in that table; D and trimming were resolved from the DNA. The table lists 200,000 to 250,000 clones, over 75% of them singletons. The germline CDR1 and CDR2 sequences are SGHDN and FVKESK. V trimming: 0 bases; J trimming: 10 bases; junction bases outside the gene matches: 9. The CDR3 is 15 amino acids. The sequencing input was peripheral blood. The sequence was collected from a man aged 45 to 65 with acute or convalescent COVID-19. The V and J genes are TRBV14 and TRBJ2-3; 8 bases map to TRBD1. For the CDR3, the DNA is TGTGCCAGCAGCCAAGACGCGGGACAGGTACGATCGCAGTATTTT. Translated, it gives CASSQDAGQVRSQYF.